One sample yielded the 11 T cell receptor beta chains listed below, sequenced in a study of blood T cell repertoires in COVID-19. This table comes from immunoSEQ multiplex PCR, and its TCRdb copy is limited to in-frame clones, with some not included. The repertoire includes approximately 200,000 clones, more than 75% of them detected once, and about 7% sits in the top ten. Sequencing input: PBMCs or T cells enriched from blood (not recorded which). Receptors were obtained from a middle-aged woman with acute COVID-19.

This clone was detected only once. CDR3 in amino acids: CASDRGSGNTIYF. CDR3 nucleotides: TGTGCCAGCGACAGGGGCTCTGGAAACACCATATATTTT. The chain links TRBV14 to TRBJ1-3, with 8 bases that match TRBD1. V lost 8 bases and J lost 0; bases outside the gene matches: 0. The germline V gene encodes CDR1 SGHDN and CDR2 FVKESK. This CDR3 is built from 13 residues. The variable domain in full, with the rest retrieved from reference TRBV14 and TRBJ1-3, is EAGVTQFPSHSVIEKGQTVTLRCDPISGHDNLYWYRRVMGKEIKFLLHFVKESKQDESGMPNNRFLAERTGGTYSTLKVQPAELEDSGVYFCASDRGSGNTIYFGEGSWLTVV.

This chain links TRBV11-3 with TRBJ2-3, with TRBD2 as a possible D gene (7 bases). Germline V gene sequence: CDR1 SGHNT, CDR2 YENEEA. CDR3 length: 16 residues. Trimming stripped 5 bases from V and 1 base from J, with 16 bases between. CDR3 sequence reads: CASSPARGGRTDTQYF. The CDR3 DNA reads TGTGCCAGCAGCCCAGCAAGGGGGGGCCGCACAGATACGCAGTATTTT.

The chain recombines TRBV6-5 with TRBJ2-1; D uncertain. Germline V gives CDR1 MNHEY, CDR2 SVGAGI. Deletions cut 6 bases from V and 7 bases from J, with 13 bases between. The CDR3 contains 13 residues. The DNA for the CDR3 is TGTGCCAGCAGGAGAGGAGAAGTGAATGAGCAGTTCTTC. Encoded protein: CASRRGEVNEQFF.

This chain joins TRBV6-5 and TRBJ2-5; TRBD1 aligns across 7 bases. Germline V CDR1 and CDR2: MNHEY, SVGAGI. J was trimmed by 1 base and V by 6 bases; bases with no gene match: 5. CDR3 size: 14 residues. CDR3 bases: TGTGCCAGCAGCGTAGGGGGCCCCCAAGAGACCCAGTACTTC. As protein: CASSVGGPQETQYF.

This clone was detected a few times. The J gene is TRBJ1-5, the V gene TRBV5-1; 8 nucleotides align to TRBD1. Per the germline V gene, CDR1 is SGHRS and CDR2 is YFSETQ. The CDR3 covers 15 residues. Trimming removed 4 bases from V and 6 bases from J; junction bases left unmatched: 9. This CDR3 reads CASSADGQGGQPQHF. In nucleotides, the CDR3 is TGCGCCAGCAGCGCGGACGGACAGGGAGGTCAGCCCCAGCATTTT.

The gene calls are TRBV9 and TRBJ1-3; perhaps TRBD1 as D (6 bases). V gave up 0 bases and J gave up 3 bases, with 13 bases separating them. This CDR3 has 16 residues. Germline V gene sequence: CDR1 SGDLS, CDR2 YYNGEE. CDR3 sequence reads: CASSVDQGIIGNTIYF. DNA of the CDR3: TGTGCCAGCAGCGTAGATCAGGGGATTATTGGAAACACCATATATTTT.

The rearrangement joins TRBV7-3 to TRBJ2-1, with D perhaps matching TRBD2 (5 bases). V lost 3 bases and J lost 10, with 10 bases in between. Germline V gene sequence: CDR1 SGHTA, CDR2 FQGTGA. This CDR3 has 12 amino acids. CDR3: CASSFSGKEQFF. The CDR3 region has the DNA TGTGCCAGCAGCTTCTCGGGAAAAGAGCAGTTCTTC.

The chain is built from TRBV19 and TRBJ1-5; possibly TRBD1 for D (5 bases). CDR3 size: 12 residues. The V and J ends lost 5 bases and 8 bases respectively, with 10 bases between them. Germline V gives CDR1 LNHDA, CDR2 SQIVND (reference sequence). Here the CDR3 reads CASSFRGEPQHF. In nucleotides, the CDR3 is TGTGCCAGTAGTTTCCGGGGGGAGCCCCAGCATTTT.

V and J are TRBV7-2 and TRBJ1-2; 7 bases align to TRBD1. The CDR3 sequence is 13 residues long. V was pared by 3 bases and J by 4 bases, with 2 bases of the junction left unmatched. Germline V gives CDR1 SGHTA, CDR2 FQGNSA. Here the CDR3 reads CASSFDRAYGYTF. The CDR3 coding sequence is TGTGCCAGCAGCTTCGACAGGGCCTATGGCTACACCTTC.

This chain links TRBV3-1 (or the pseudogene TRBV3-2) with TRBJ1-2, with unresolved D. Trimming cost V 5 bases and J 4 bases, with 11 bases left between them. CDR1 and CDR2 from the germline V gene are LGHDT and YNNKEL (reference sequence). This CDR3 has 13 residues. CDR3 loop: CASSGSGVYGYTF. CDR3 DNA sequence: TGTGCCAGCAGCGGGAGCGGGGTCTATGGCTACACCTTC.

The rearrangement joins TRBV19 to TRBJ1-5; D might be TRBD1 (6 bases). The CDR3 length is 14 residues. Trimming removed 7 bases from V and 7 bases from J, with 17 bases in between. Germline V CDR1 and CDR2: LNHDA, SQIVND (reference sequence). This CDR3 reads CASTTGQVWQPQHF. The DNA for the CDR3 is TGTGCCAGTACCACAGGGCAGGTCTGGCAGCCCCAGCATTTT. Filled out from reference TRBV19 and TRBJ1-5, the complete variable domain reads DGGITQSPKYLFRKEGQNVTLSCEQNLNHDAMYWYRQDPGQGLRLIYYSQIVNDFQKGDIAEGYSVSREKKESFPLTVTSAQKNPTAFYLCASTTGQVWQPQHFGDGTRLSIL.